The rows below give T cell receptor beta chains drawn from one sample of a study of cytomegalovirus exposure and HLA in healthy donors. The repertoire was sequenced with immunoSEQ multiplex PCR; TCRdb's copy has only in-frame clones and lacks some. The table lists about 70,000 clones, more than 80% of them singletons. The sequenced sample was PBMCs. The receptors were sampled from a woman aged 25 to 39 in good health and CMV-seropositive. The CDR3 runs from the conserved cysteine through the conserved F or W. Each record gives: CDR3 DNA, CDR3 protein, V gene, J gene, D gene, clone size. A D gene is named only where the DNA matches it firmly. Some rows mark clone size as missing; the rest say once, few, many or name a class of expanded clone.

DNA: TGTGCCAGCAGCTTGGAAGGGGGCGCTTCCTACGAGCAGTACTTC
CDR3: CASSLEGGASYEQYF
V: TRBV5-4
J: TRBJ2-7
D: TRBD1
size: NA

DNA: TGTGCCAGCAGTGAAGAACTAGCCAAAAACATTCAGTACTTC
CDR3: CASSEELAKNIQYF
V: TRBV6-1
J: TRBJ2-4
D: NA
size: NA

DNA: TGTGCCAGCAGCTGGGCGGGAGGTACCTACAATGAGCAGTTCTTC
CDR3: CASSWAGGTYNEQFF
V: TRBV7-6
J: TRBJ2-1
D: TRBD2
size: NA

DNA: TGTGCCAGCAGATCGACAGGGGCGGATCAGCCCCAGCATTTT
CDR3: CASRSTGADQPQHF
V: TRBV5-8
J: TRBJ1-5
D: TRBD1
size: NA

DNA: TGTGCCAGCAGTGAAGTGGAGTTGGAGACCCAGTACTTC
CDR3: CASSEVELETQYF
V: TRBV2
J: TRBJ2-5
D: NA
size: NA

DNA: TGTGCCAGCAGTTACTCGAGGGAGTGGAGTGAGCAGTTCTTC
CDR3: CASSYSREWSEQFF
V: TRBV6-6
J: TRBJ2-1
D: NA
size: NA

DNA: TGTGCCAGCAGCTCCAGGGGTGGACGGAGATCCTACAATGAGCAGTTCTTC
CDR3: CASSSRGGRRSYNEQFF
V: TRBV11-2
J: TRBJ2-1
D: NA
size: NA

DNA: TGCGCCAGCAGCTTCGCAACGGGACTAGCGAACACCGGGGAGCTGTTTTTT
CDR3: CASSFATGLANTGELFF
V: TRBV5-1
J: TRBJ2-2
D: TRBD2
size: NA

DNA: TGTGCCTGGAGTACGCGGGGGGAGCAGTACTTC
CDR3: CAWSTRGEQYF
V: TRBV30
J: TRBJ2-7
D: TRBD2
size: few

DNA: TGTGCCAGCAGCCACAAACTAGGTAATGAGCAGTTCTTC
CDR3: CASSHKLGNEQFF
V: TRBV11-2
J: TRBJ2-1
D: NA
size: NA

DNA: TGTGCCAGCAGAGGGGGCGTTGGGTTTGGTGAAAAACTGTTTTTT
CDR3: CASRGGVGFGEKLFF
V: TRBV27
J: TRBJ1-4
D: TRBD1
size: NA

DNA: TGTGCCAGCAGTTTAGAACAGGTTAACTACAATGAGCAGTTCTTC
CDR3: CASSLEQVNYNEQFF
V: TRBV27
J: TRBJ2-1
D: NA
size: NA

DNA: TGTGCCAGCAGCGTAAGAGAAGGGGGCAGCGCAGATACGCAGTATTTT
CDR3: CASSVREGGSADTQYF
V: TRBV9
J: TRBJ2-3
D: TRBD1
size: NA

DNA: TGTGCCAGCAGGCCTTCCCACAGGCGAAGCAATCAGCCCCAGCATTTT
CDR3: CASRPSHRRSNQPQHF
V: TRBV28
J: TRBJ1-5
D: NA
size: once

DNA: TGTGCCAGCGGCGGCTACAATGAGCAGTTCTTC
CDR3: CASGGYNEQFF
V: TRBV2
J: TRBJ2-1
D: NA
size: NA

DNA: TGTGCCAGCAGCAAACTCGATACGCAGTATTTT
CDR3: CASSKLDTQYF
V: TRBV6-1
J: TRBJ2-3
D: NA
size: NA

DNA: TGTGCCAGCAGTGCAGGGGGCGCGAGGGGTCAGCCCCAGCATTTT
CDR3: CASSAGGARGQPQHF
V: TRBV6-1
J: TRBJ1-5
D: TRBD1
size: once

DNA: TGTGCCAGCAGCCAAGGCCTAGTCTCCTACGAGCAGTACTTC
CDR3: CASSQGLVSYEQYF
V: TRBV14
J: TRBJ2-7
D: NA
size: NA

DNA: TGTGCCAGCAGTTTAGTAAAGGGGGCATTATCCTACGAGCAGTACTTC
CDR3: CASSLVKGALSYEQYF
V: TRBV28
J: TRBJ2-7
D: TRBD1
size: once

DNA: TGCGCCAGCAGCTTGGATGTCACTAGCCGTTTATACGAGCAGTACTTC
CDR3: CASSLDVTSRLYEQYF
V: TRBV5-1
J: TRBJ2-7
D: NA
size: NA

DNA: TGTGCCAGCACCTCGACCGGGACAGGCCCCTACAATGAGCAGTTCTTC
CDR3: CASTSTGTGPYNEQFF
V: TRBV6-6
J: TRBJ2-1
D: TRBD1
size: NA

DNA: TGTGCCAGCAGTTTGTCGGGGGAGTGGGGAGATACGCAGTATTTT
CDR3: CASSLSGEWGDTQYF
V: TRBV27
J: TRBJ2-3
D: NA
size: NA

DNA: TGTGCCAGTAGAACTCAGGGGTTTTGGGCTTTCTTT
CDR3: CASRTQGFWAFF
V: TRBV19
J: TRBJ1-1
D: NA
size: NA

DNA: TGTGCCAGCAGCTTAGAGAGGGGGACTAGCGGGAGTGGTGATACGCAGTATTTT
CDR3: CASSLERGTSGSGDTQYF
V: TRBV7-2
J: TRBJ2-3
D: TRBD2
size: NA

DNA: TGTGCCAGCAGCTCAGGACTTTACGAGCAGTACTTC
CDR3: CASSSGLYEQYF
V: TRBV5-4
J: TRBJ2-7
D: NA
size: NA

DNA: TGTGCCAGCAGCTCCGGGTGGGGGGTAACGGGCAATCAGCCCCAGCATTTT
CDR3: CASSSGWGVTGNQPQHF
V: TRBV7-9
J: TRBJ1-5
D: NA
size: NA

DNA: TGTGCCAGCAGTGACTCTGGGACTACAGATACGCAGTATTTT
CDR3: CASSDSGTTDTQYF
V: TRBV6-4
J: TRBJ2-3
D: NA
size: few

DNA: NA
CDR3: CASSPKEGGSSILTPGSCFF
V: TRBV18
J: TRBJ2-2
D: NA
size: NA